This TCR beta chain was sequenced in a study of blood T cell repertoires in COVID-19. Study context: Samples of COVID-19 (acute and convalescent) were obtained from the United States, Italy and Spain. T cells, B-cell-depleted T cells, or PBMCs supplied cDNA or gDNA.

Participant age was roughly 18 to 100 years, and participants resided in fewer than 25 US areas. TCRdb's table, derived via immunoSEQ multiplex PCR, lists solely in-frame clones and lacks some. The data contain 200,000 to 300,000 clones, approximately 85% of them singletons. CDR1 and CDR2 (germline): MDHEN, SYDVKM. Trimming removed 6 bases from V and 1 base from J, with 18 bases in between. CDR3 length: 16 amino acids. The sequencing sample was made of PBMCs or T cells enriched from blood (not recorded which). The receptor was derived from a woman aged 50 to 65 with acute COVID-19. The chain recombines TRBV28 with TRBJ1-2; D remains ambiguous. In nucleotides, the CDR3 is TGTGCCAGCAGCGCCTCGGGTCTTTATCTTAACTATGGCTACACCTTC. Protein: CASSASGLYLNYGYTF.